The 12 T cell receptor beta chains reported below all come from one sample, sequenced in a study of blood T cell repertoires in COVID-19. The repertoire was sequenced with immunoSEQ multiplex PCR; TCRdb's copy has only in-frame clones and lacks some. The repertoire includes about 100,000 clones, approximately 90% of them detected once, and roughly 1.9% sits in the top ten. The sequenced sample was peripheral blood. The source of these receptors is a man between 50 and 59 years old with active COVID-19.

This clone came up once. The chain employs TRBV19 and TRBJ2-2; unclear D gene. The CDR3 is 10 amino acids. The germline V gene has CDR1 LNHDA and CDR2 SQIVND (reference sequence). The V end was cut by 9 bases, the J end by 7 bases, with 6 bases between. CDR3 DNA sequence: TGTGCCAGGCAGGACGGGGAGCTGTTTTTT. It codes for CARQDGELFF.

The genes are TRBV6-5 and TRBJ1-5; D gene ambiguous. Germline V gene lookup returns CDR1 MNHEY and CDR2 SVGAGI. Trimming took off 7 bases at V and 0 bases at J, with 7 bases between the two ends. The CDR3 runs 13 residues. The CDR3 DNA reads TGTGCCAGCAAAGAGATTAGCAATCAGCCCCAGCATTTT. Protein product: CASKEISNQPQHF.

The chain has TRBV9 and TRBJ1-3; 8 nucleotides align to TRBD1. Trimming at V came to 0 bases and at J to 1 base, leaving 6 bases not matched to a gene. The CDR3 is made up of 17 amino acids. Per the germline V gene, CDR1 is SGDLS and CDR2 is YYNGEE. In DNA, the CDR3 is TGTGCCAGCAGCGTAGTGGACAGGGAATGGTCTGGAAACACCATATATTTT. Translation gives CASSVVDREWSGNTIYF.

This clone was detected a few times. V usage is TRBV10-2 and J usage is TRBJ2-7; the match to TRBD2 covers 7 bases. The germline gives CDR1 WSHSY, CDR2 SAAADI. After removal of 6 bases from V and 7 bases from J, the junction contained 9 bases not matched to a gene. CDR3 length: 13 amino acids. The CDR3 DNA follows: TGCGCCAGCAGGGCTATAGCGGGCCGAGAGCAGTACGTC. Protein sequence: CASRAIAGREQYV.

J is TRBJ2-7 and V is TRBV3-1 (or the pseudogene TRBV3-2); tentatively, D is TRBD1 (6 bases). The CDR3 runs 21 residues. Trimming removed 4 bases at V and 3 bases at J, with 34 bases between. Germline V lookup: CDR1 LGHDT, CDR2 YNNKEL (reference sequence). The CDR3 spells CASSLERGDMVKGNPYYEQYV. The DNA for the CDR3 is TGTGCCAGCAGCCTGGAGCGAGGGGACATGGTAAAGGGTAACCCTTACTACGAGCAGTACGTC.

CDR3 in amino acids: CASSRGDSGNEQFF. In DNA, the CDR3 is TGTGCCAGCAGCCGTGGGGACTCCGGCAATGAGCAGTTCTTC. The chain recombines TRBV5-4 with TRBJ2-1; possible D gene TRBD2, 6 bases. Germline CDR1 is SGHNT and CDR2 is YYREEE (reference sequence). This CDR3 comprises 14 residues. Deletions cut 4 bases from V and 6 bases from J, with 14 bases between.

The V gene is TRBV5-1, the J gene TRBJ2-7, with TRBD1 matching over 7 bases. Germline values: CDR1 SGHRS, CDR2 YFSETQ. V was pared by 7 bases and J by 4 bases, with 8 bases of the junction left unmatched. The CDR3 runs 13 residues. The CDR3 is CASQQGPLYEQYF. CDR3 DNA: TGCGCCAGCCAACAGGGGCCCCTGTACGAGCAGTACTTC.

V gene TRBV6-6 combines with J gene TRBJ1-4; possibly TRBD1 for D (5 bases). Germline assignment: CDR1 MNHNY and CDR2 SVGAGI (reference sequence). Trimming shortened V by 5 bases and J by 1 base, and 8 bases separated the two germline ends. The CDR3 length is 14 residues. Here the CDR3 reads CASSLGGTNEKLFF. Here the CDR3 DNA reads TGTGCCAGCAGTCTGGGGGGAACTAATGAAAAACTGTTTTTT.

The V call is TRBV19, the J call TRBJ2-2; D is possibly TRBD1 (6 bases). The germline gives CDR1 LNHDA, CDR2 SQIVND (reference sequence). With 5 bases removed from V and 3 bases from J, the gap between germline ends came to 10 bases. The length of the CDR3 is 14 residues. The CDR3 spells CASSFGQHTGELFF. CDR3 DNA: TGTGCCAGTAGTTTTGGACAGCACACCGGGGAGCTGTTTTTT.

The V call is TRBV9, the J call TRBJ2-1; D not resolved. CDR3 length: 15 residues. Trimming cost V 0 bases and J 0 bases, with 7 bases left between them. Germline lookup yields CDR1 SGDLS and CDR2 YYNGEE. The CDR3 DNA reads TGTGCCAGCAGCGTAGATCACAGCTCCTACAATGAGCAGTTCTTC. Translation gives CASSVDHSSYNEQFF.

This chain connects TRBV5-8 to TRBJ2-1; D possibly corresponds to TRBD2 (6 bases). This CDR3 comprises 16 residues. The V and J ends lost 4 bases and 10 bases respectively, with 24 bases between them. The germline V gene encodes CDR1 SGHTS and CDR2 YDEGEE. The CDR3 reads CASSLPWAGRIQEQFF. Written as DNA, the CDR3 is TGTGCCAGCAGCCTGCCTTGGGCGGGACGTATACAAGAGCAGTTCTTC.

V gene TRBV19 combines with J gene TRBJ1-1; unclear D gene. Trimming pared 7 bases from V and 1 base from J, leaving 7 bases between. The CDR3 spans 12 residues. The germline gives CDR1 LNHDA, CDR2 SQIVND (reference sequence). In DNA form, the CDR3 reads TGTGCCAGTACCCCAGGGAACACTGAAGCTTTCTTT. It encodes CASTPGNTEAFF.